The sequence of this T cell receptor beta chain was determined in a study of cytomegalovirus exposure and HLA in healthy donors. Germline V lookup: CDR1 SGHKS, CDR2 YYEKEE (reference sequence). The CDR3 contains 13 residues. With 1 base removed from V and 7 bases from J, the gap between germline ends came to 9 bases. Study-wide results and caveats: The study flagged some 170 TCR beta chains as cytomegalovirus-associated. Later analysis identified a missense DCLRE1C variant that was linked to TCR beta V- and J-gene trimming. By HLA locus, TCR association rates varied in a later analysis, with DRB1 showing the most and HLA-C the fewest.

The PCR used 60 Vbeta and 13 Jbeta primers. Some clones are missing from TCRdb's copy, which holds only in-frame ones; the method was immunoSEQ multiplex PCR. The sample yields over 150,000 clones, more than 75% seen once. In this sample, this clone turned up once. Its antigen is not identified. J is TRBJ2-1 and V is TRBV5-5, with D possibly matching TRBD2 (6 bases). The specimen was PBMCs. This receptor was obtained from a man aged 25 to 40 in good health and CMV-seropositive. DNA of the CDR3: TGTGCCAGCAGCTTGCCTAGCGTTAATGAGCAGTTCTTC. Protein: CASSLPSVNEQFF.